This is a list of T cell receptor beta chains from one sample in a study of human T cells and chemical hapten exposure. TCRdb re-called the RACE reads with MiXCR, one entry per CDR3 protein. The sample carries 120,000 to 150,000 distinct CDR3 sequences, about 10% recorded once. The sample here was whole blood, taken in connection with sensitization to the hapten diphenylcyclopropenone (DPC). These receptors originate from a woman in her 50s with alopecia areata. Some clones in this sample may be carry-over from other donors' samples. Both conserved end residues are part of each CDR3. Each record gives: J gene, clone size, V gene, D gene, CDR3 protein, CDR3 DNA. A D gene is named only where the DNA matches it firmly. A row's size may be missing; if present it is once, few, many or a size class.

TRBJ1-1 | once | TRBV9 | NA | CASSSSPGEWTEAFF | TGTGCCAGCAGCTCCTCTCCCGGGGAGTGGACTGAAGCTTTCTTT
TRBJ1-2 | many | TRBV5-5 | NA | CASSSTATPHGYTF | TGTGCCAGCAGCTCCACCGCGACCCCTCATGGCTACACCTTC
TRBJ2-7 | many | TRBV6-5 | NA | CASSYSRRRSSYEQYF | TGTGCCAGCAGTTACTCGCGGCGGAGGAGCTCCTACGAGCAGTACTTC
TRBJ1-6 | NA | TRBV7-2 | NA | CASSLTADNSPLHF | TGTGCCAGCAGCCTGACAGCCGATAATTCACCCCTCCACTTT
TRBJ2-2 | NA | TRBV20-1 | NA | CSARDIVNTGELFF | TGCAGTGCTAGAGATATCGTGAACACCGGGGAGCTGTTTTTT
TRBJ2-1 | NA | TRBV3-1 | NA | CASSQDRQAASSYNEQFF | TGTGCCAGCAGCCAAGATAGACAGGCGGCGAGCTCCTACAATGAGCAGTTCTTC
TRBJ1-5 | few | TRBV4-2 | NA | CASSQSGTAPRQPQHF | TGTGCCAGCAGCCAGTCGGGGACGGCCCCCAGGCAGCCCCAGCATTTT
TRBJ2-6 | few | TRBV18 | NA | CASRHFGGAGANVLTF | TGTGCCAGCCGACACTTCGGCGGCGCTGGGGCCAACGTCCTGACTTTC
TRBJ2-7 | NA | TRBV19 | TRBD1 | CASGRRGQGGYEQYF | TGTGCCAGTGGCCGCCGTGGACAGGGGGGCTACGAGCAGTACTTC
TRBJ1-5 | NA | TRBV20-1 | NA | CSARESGGFQRPQHF | TGCAGTGCTAGAGAATCGGGGGGCTTCCAAAGGCCCCAGCATTTT
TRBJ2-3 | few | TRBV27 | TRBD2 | CASSLRAGGPTDTQYF | TGTGCCAGCAGTTTAAGGGCGGGAGGGCCGACAGATACGCAGTATTTT
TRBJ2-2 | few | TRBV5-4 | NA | CASSLVSADTGELFF | TGTGCCAGCAGCTTGGTTAGTGCGGATACCGGGGAGCTGTTTTTT
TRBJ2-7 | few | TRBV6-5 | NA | CASSFGAATNEQYF | TGTGCCAGCAGTTTTGGGGCAGCCACTAACGAGCAGTACTTC
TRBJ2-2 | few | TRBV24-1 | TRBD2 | CATSGWGTSGADTGELFF | TGTGCCACCAGCGGCTGGGGGACTAGCGGGGCTGACACCGGGGAGCTGTTTTTT
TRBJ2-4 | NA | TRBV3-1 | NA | CASSQRPLTKNIQYF | TGTGCCAGCAGCCAACGTCCCCTAACCAAAAACATTCAGTACTTC
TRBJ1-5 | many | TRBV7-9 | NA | CASSFGRDQPQHF | TGTGCCAGCAGCTTCGGTAGGGATCAGCCCCAGCATTTT
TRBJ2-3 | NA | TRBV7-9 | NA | CASSLGVDSDTQYF | TGTGCCAGCAGCTTAGGGGTCGACTCGGATACGCAGTATTTT
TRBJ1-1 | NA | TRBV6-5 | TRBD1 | CASSPNRGHAFF | TGTGCCAGCAGTCCGAACAGGGGGCATGCTTTCTTT
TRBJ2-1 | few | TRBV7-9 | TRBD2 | CASSPRGLAGYNEQFF | TGTGCCAGCAGCCCGAGGGGACTAGCGGGCTACAATGAGCAGTTCTTC
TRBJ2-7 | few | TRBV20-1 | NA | CSANGLTYSYEQYF | TGCAGTGCTAACGGCCTGACCTACTCCTACGAGCAGTACTTC
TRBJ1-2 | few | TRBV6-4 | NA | CASSDGYGSSGGYTF | TGTGCCAGCAGTGACGGGTACGGGAGTTCAGGGGGCTACACCTTC
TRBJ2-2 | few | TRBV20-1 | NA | CSARSGLAGELFF | TGCAGTGCTAGAAGCGGTTTGGCCGGGGAGCTGTTTTTT
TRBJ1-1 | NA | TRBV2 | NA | CASRAGTQNTEAFF | TGTGCCAGCAGAGCCGGGACACAAAACACTGAAGCTTTCTTT
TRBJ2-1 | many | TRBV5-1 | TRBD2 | CASSLSLAGGRNEQFF | TGCGCCAGCAGCTTGTCTTTAGCGGGAGGGCGCAATGAGCAGTTCTTC
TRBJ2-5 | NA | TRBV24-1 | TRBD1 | CATSDYGTGEQETQYF | TGTGCCACCAGTGATTACGGGACAGGTGAACAAGAGACCCAGTACTTC
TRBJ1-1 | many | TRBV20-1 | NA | CSASRRRTNTEAFF | TGCAGTGCTAGTAGGCGGCGGACGAACACTGAAGCTTTCTTT
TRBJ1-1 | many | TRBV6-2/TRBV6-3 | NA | CASSYPRMNTEAFF | TGTGCCAGCAGTTACCCCAGGATGAACACTGAAGCTTTCTTT
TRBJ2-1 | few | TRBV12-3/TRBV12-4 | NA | CASSLETGGLYNEQFF | TGTGCCAGCAGTTTGGAGACTGGGGGCCTTTACAATGAGCAGTTCTTC
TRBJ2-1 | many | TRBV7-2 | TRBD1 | CASSPVGTAKDEQFF | TGTGCCAGCAGCCCGGTGGGGACAGCTAAGGATGAGCAGTTCTTC
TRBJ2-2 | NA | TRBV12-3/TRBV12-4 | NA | CASRRGTGELFF | TGTGCCAGCAGGCGGGGCACCGGGGAGCTGTTTTTT
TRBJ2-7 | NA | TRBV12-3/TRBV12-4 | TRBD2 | CASSSPAGRYEQYF | TGTGCCAGCAGTTCCCCAGCGGGACGGTACGAGCAGTACTTC
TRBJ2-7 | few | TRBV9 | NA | CASSVVPSEGEQYF | TGTGCCAGCAGCGTAGTACCTAGCGAGGGCGAGCAGTACTTC
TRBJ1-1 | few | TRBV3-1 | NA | CASSPPRGNTEAFF | TGTGCCAGCAGCCCCCCGAGGGGGAACACTGAAGCTTTCTTT
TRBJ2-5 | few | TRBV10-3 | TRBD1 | CATGQGVKETQYF | TGTGCCACTGGACAGGGGGTCAAAGAGACCCAGTACTTC
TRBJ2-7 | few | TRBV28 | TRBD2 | CASSSWGTSGSYEQYF | TGTGCCAGCAGTTCATGGGGGACTAGCGGGAGCTACGAGCAGTACTTC
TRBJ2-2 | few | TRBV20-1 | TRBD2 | CSARLAGRELFF | TGCAGTGCTCGCCTAGCGGGACGGGAGCTGTTTTTT
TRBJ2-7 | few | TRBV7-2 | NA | CASSRGGYEQYF | TGTGCCAGCAGCCGGGGCGGCTACGAGCAGTACTTC
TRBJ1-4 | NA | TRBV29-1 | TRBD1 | CSVEARQGVDEKLFF | TGCAGCGTTGAAGCCCGACAGGGGGTAGATGAAAAACTGTTTTTT
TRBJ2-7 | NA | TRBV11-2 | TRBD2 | CASSPMTSGGYEQYF | TGTGCCAGCAGCCCCATGACTAGCGGGGGGTACGAGCAGTACTTC
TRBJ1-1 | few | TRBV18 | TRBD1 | CASSAGGQPVEAFF | TGTGCCAGCTCCGCGGGGGGACAGCCCGTTGAAGCTTTCTTT